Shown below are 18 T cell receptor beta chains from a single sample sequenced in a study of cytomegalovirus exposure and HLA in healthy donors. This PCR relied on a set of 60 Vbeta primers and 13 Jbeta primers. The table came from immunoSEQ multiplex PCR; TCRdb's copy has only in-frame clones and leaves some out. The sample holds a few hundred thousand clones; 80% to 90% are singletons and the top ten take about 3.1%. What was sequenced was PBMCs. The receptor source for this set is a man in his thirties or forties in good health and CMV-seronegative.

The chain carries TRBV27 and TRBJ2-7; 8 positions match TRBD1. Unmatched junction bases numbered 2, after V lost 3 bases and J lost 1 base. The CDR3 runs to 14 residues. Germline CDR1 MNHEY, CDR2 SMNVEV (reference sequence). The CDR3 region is CASSFNRGSYEQYF. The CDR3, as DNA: TGTGCCAGCAGTTTCAACAGGGGGTCCTACGAGCAGTACTTC.

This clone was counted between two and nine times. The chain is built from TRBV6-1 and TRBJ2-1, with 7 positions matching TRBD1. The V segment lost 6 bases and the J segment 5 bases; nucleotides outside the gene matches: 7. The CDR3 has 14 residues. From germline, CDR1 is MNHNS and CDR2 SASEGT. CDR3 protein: CASRPGQLDNEQFF. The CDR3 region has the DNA TGTGCCAGCAGGCCGGGACAGTTAGACAATGAGCAGTTCTTC.

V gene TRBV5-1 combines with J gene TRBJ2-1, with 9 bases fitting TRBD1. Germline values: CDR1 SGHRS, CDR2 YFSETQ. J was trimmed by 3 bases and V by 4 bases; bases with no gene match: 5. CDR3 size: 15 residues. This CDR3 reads CASSPRTGDYNEQFF. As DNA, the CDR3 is TGCGCCAGCAGCCCGCGGACAGGGGACTACAATGAGCAGTTCTTC.

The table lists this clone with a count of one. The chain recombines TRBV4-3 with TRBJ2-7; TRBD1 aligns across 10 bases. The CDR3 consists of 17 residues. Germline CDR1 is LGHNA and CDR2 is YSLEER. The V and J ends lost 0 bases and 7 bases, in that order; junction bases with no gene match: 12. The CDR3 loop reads CASSQETSRQGAGEQYF. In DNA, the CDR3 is TGCGCCAGCAGCCAAGAAACGTCGCGACAGGGGGCGGGAGAGCAGTACTTC.

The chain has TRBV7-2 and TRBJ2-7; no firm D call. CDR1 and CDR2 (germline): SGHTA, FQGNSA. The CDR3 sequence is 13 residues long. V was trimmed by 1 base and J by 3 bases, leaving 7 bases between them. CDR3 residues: CASSLVSLYEQYF. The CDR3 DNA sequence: TGTGCCAGCAGCTTAGTCAGTCTCTACGAGCAGTACTTC.

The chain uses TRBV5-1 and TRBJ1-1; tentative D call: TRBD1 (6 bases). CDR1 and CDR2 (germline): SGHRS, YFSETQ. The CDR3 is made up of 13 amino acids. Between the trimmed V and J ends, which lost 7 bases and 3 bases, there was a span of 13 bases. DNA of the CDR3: TGCGCCAGCGCTAGGGGGTCGTACACTGAAGCTTTCTTT. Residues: CASARGSYTEAFF.

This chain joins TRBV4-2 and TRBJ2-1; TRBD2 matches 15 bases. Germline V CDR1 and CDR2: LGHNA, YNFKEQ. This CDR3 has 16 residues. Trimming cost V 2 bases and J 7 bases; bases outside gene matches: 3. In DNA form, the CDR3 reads TGTGCCAGCAGCCAACGGACTAGCGGGGGGGGTAATGAGCAGTTCTTC. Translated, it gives CASSQRTSGGGNEQFF.

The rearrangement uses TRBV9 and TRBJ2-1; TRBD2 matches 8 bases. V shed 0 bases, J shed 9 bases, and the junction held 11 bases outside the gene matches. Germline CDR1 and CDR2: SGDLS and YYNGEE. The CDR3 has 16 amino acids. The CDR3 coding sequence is TGTGCCAGCAGCGTAGAAACGAGCGGGGGCAGAAGTGAGCAGTTCTTC. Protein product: CASSVETSGGRSEQFF.

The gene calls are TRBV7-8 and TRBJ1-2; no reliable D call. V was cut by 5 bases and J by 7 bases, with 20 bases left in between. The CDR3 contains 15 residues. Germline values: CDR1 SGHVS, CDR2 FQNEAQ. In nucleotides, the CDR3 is TGTGCCAGCAGCCCCATGGGGAGGGCATTTACTGGCTACACCTTC. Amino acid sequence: CASSPMGRAFTGYTF.

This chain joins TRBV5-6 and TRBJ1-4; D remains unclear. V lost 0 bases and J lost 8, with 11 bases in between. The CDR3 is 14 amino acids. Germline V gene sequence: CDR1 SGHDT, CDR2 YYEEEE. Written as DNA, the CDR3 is TGTGCCAGCAGCTTGGTCGGTGGTCGGGAAAAACTGTTTTTT. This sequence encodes CASSLVGGREKLFF.

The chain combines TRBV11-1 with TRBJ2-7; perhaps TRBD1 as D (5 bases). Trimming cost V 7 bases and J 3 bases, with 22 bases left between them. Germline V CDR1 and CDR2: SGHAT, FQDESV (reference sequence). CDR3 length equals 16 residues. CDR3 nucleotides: TGTGCCAGCACCCACAACGTGGTGGGGCCCTACTACGAGCAGTACTTC. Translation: CASTHNVVGPYYEQYF.

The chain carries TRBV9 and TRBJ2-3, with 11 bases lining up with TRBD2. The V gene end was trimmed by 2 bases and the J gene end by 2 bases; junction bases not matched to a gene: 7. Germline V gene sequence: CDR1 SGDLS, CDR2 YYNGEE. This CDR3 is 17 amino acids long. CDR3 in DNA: TGTGCCAGCAGCGTTGAGGGACTAGCGGAGTTCACAGATACGCAGTATTTT. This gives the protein CASSVEGLAEFTDTQYF.

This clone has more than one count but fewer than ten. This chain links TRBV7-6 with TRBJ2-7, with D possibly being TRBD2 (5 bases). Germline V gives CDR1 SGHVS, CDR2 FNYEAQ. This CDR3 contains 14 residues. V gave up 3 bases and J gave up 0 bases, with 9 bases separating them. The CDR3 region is CASSLDFSSYEQYF. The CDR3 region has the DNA TGTGCCAGCAGCTTGGACTTTAGCTCCTACGAGCAGTACTTC.

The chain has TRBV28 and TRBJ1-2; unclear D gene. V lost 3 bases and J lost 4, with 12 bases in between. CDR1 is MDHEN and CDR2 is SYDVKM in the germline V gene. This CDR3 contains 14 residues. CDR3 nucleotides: TGTGCCAGCAGTTTCAGGAGCGGGAGCTATGGCTACACCTTC. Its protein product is CASSFRSGSYGYTF.

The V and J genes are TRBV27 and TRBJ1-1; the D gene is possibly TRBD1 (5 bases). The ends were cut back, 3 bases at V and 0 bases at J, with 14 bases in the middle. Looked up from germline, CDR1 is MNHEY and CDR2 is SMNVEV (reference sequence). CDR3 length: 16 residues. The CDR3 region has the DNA TGTGCCAGCAGTTTCGGCGCAGGGATTATGAACACTGAAGCTTTCTTT. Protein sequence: CASSFGAGIMNTEAFF.

CDR3 loop: CASSQDLAGGPYEQYF. The CDR3 DNA reads TGCGCCAGCAGCCAAGATTTGGCAGGGGGCCCATACGAGCAGTACTTC. This chain links TRBV4-3 with TRBJ2-7; 8 bases match TRBD1. From germline, CDR1 is LGHNA and CDR2 YSLEER. V trimming: 0 bases; J trimming: 4 bases; junction bases outside the gene matches: 8. This CDR3 has 16 residues.

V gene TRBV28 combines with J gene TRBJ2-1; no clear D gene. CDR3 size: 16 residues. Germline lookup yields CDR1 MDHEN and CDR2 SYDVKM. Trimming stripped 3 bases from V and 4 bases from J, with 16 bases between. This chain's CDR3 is CASSFRRIQPYNEQFF. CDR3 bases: TGTGCCAGCAGTTTTCGACGGATACAGCCTTACAATGAGCAGTTCTTC.

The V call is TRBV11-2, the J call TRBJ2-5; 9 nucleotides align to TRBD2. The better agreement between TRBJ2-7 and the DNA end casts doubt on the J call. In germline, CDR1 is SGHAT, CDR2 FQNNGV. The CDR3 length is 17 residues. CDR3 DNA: TGTGCCAGCAGCCCCGAGGCCCTTAGCGGGGGTACCTACGAGCAGTACTTC. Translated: CASSPEALSGGTYEQYF.